These T cell receptor beta chains were read from a single sample in a study of vaccination and CD4 T cells after COVID-19. TCRdb re-analysed the PCR reads in MiXCR, keeping a single row per CDR3 protein. The sample has roughly 10,000 distinct CDR3 sequences; roughly half are singletons. Their target antigens are unknown. The sample was CD4+ T cells from blood, cultured in vitro. The receptors were gathered from a human donor who had recovered from COVID-19. The CDR3 runs from the conserved cysteine through the conserved F or W. A D gene is named only where the DNA matches it firmly. Some rows have no size entry. The others give once, few or many, or a class for an expanded clone.

CASSWTSGETQYF,TGTGCCAGCAGCTGGACTAGTGGCGAGACCCAGTACTTC,few,TRBV5-4,TRBD2,TRBJ2-5
CASSLDSAIYNEQFF,TGCGCCAGCAGCTTGGACTCCGCCATCTACAATGAGCAGTTCTTC,once,TRBV5-1,-,TRBJ2-1
CASSLVRGRGEQFF,TGTGCCAGCAGCTTAGTGCGCGGGCGGGGTGAGCAGTTCTTC,once,TRBV11-2,-,TRBJ2-1
CASSPGGGTGAYNEQFF,TGTGCCAGCAGCCCTGGGGGCGGGACAGGGGCCTACAATGAGCAGTTCTTC,-,TRBV7-9,TRBD1,TRBJ2-1
CASTPLGTGNTIYF,TGTGCTAGCACCCCCCTTGGGACTGGAAACACCATATATTTT,few,TRBV7-7,-,TRBJ1-3
CASSQDSLVGYNEQFF,TGTGCCAGCAGCCAAGATAGTCTAGTCGGGTACAATGAGCAGTTCTTC,-,TRBV4-2,-,TRBJ2-1
CSARGLDRAGQPQHF,TGCAGTGCTAGAGGCCTAGACAGGGCTGGTCAGCCCCAGCATTTT,few,TRBV20-1,TRBD1,TRBJ1-5
CASILGGDLYGYTF,TGTGCCAGCATCCTGGGGGGGGATCTTTATGGCTACACCTTC,-,TRBV6-1,-,TRBJ1-2
CATSDFLDTQYF,TGTGCCACCAGTGATTTCTTAGATACGCAGTATTTT,few,TRBV24-1,-,TRBJ2-3
CASSPVAGGGSETQYF,TGCGCCAGCAGCCCAGTAGCGGGAGGAGGGTCAGAGACCCAGTACTTC,-,TRBV5-1,TRBD2,TRBJ2-5
CASTPGTGASPLHF,TGCGCCAGCACCCCCGGGACAGGGGCTTCACCCCTCCACTTT,once,TRBV5-1,TRBD1,TRBJ1-6
CASSQRGMQNEQFF,TGTGCCAGCAGTCAACGGGGTATGCAGAATGAGCAGTTCTTC,-,TRBV6-1,-,TRBJ2-1
CARATLGSPLHF,TGTGCCAGAGCGACCTTGGGTTCACCCCTCCACTTT,-,TRBV30,-,TRBJ1-6
CASSLGGLAGALGRGETQYF,TGTGCCAGCAGCCTAGGGGGACTAGCGGGAGCTCTTGGGAGGGGAGAGACCCAGTACTTC,-,TRBV6-1,TRBD2,TRBJ2-5
CASRRGGNQPQHF,TGTGCCAGCCGCCGGGGCGGCAATCAGCCCCAGCATTTT,-,TRBV7-2,-,TRBJ1-5
CASRIGLAEGNEQFF,TGTGCCAGCAGGATCGGACTAGCGGAGGGGAATGAGCAGTTCTTC,-,TRBV6-7,TRBD2,TRBJ2-1
CASSWSTQGYNEQFF,TGTGCCAGCAGTTGGAGCACACAGGGTTACAATGAGCAGTTCTTC,-,TRBV6-5,-,TRBJ2-1
CASSPISRTFPSSYEQYF,TGTGCCAGCAGCCCTATCTCGAGGACATTCCCGAGCTCCTACGAGCAGTACTTC,-,TRBV7-9,-,TRBJ2-7
CASSFSGQGYETQYF,TGTGCCAGCAGTTTTTCCGGACAGGGTTACGAGACCCAGTACTTC,-,TRBV12-3/TRBV12-4,TRBD1,TRBJ2-5
CAHSGRGTDTQYF,TGTGCCCATAGCGGGAGGGGCACAGATACGCAGTATTTT,-,TRBV28,TRBD2,TRBJ2-3
CASGGQGAVKAEAFF,TGTGCCAGCGGGGGACAGGGGGCTGTCAAGGCTGAAGCTTTCTTT,-,TRBV2,TRBD1,TRBJ1-1
CASSLSTGEGRETQYF,TGCGCCAGCAGCCTCTCTACAGGGGAGGGAAGGGAGACCCAGTACTTC,-,TRBV5-1,-,TRBJ2-5
CASSIYGSGANVLTF,TGTGCCAGTAGTATCTACGGCTCTGGGGCCAACGTCCTGACTTTC,-,TRBV19,-,TRBJ2-6
CASSYGLGQNSDYGYTF,TGTGCCAGCAGTTACGGTCTGGGACAGAATTCGGACTATGGCTACACCTTC,once,TRBV6-5,TRBD1,TRBJ1-2
CASSEADLPPNQPQHF,TGTGCCAGCAGTGAAGCGGACCTTCCGCCCAATCAGCCCCAGCATTTT,-,TRBV6-1,-,TRBJ1-5
CASSLWYGQVYNEQFF,TGTGCCAGCAGCTTATGGTACGGTCAAGTTTACAATGAGCAGTTCTTC,few,TRBV7-2,-,TRBJ2-1
CASRTSGTRSQETQYF,TGTGCCAGCAGGACTAGCGGGACCCGAAGTCAGGAGACCCAGTACTTC,few,TRBV5-4,TRBD2,TRBJ2-5
CASSVEQMTTYEQYF,TGTGCCAGCAGTGTAGAACAAATGACAACCTACGAGCAGTACTTC,-,TRBV2,-,TRBJ2-7
CASSMTGGSNQPQHF,TGTGCCAGTAGTATGACAGGGGGCAGCAATCAGCCCCAGCATTTT,-,TRBV19,TRBD1,TRBJ1-5
CASGPSRDRAYEQYF,TGTGCCAGCGGACCGAGTAGGGACAGGGCCTACGAGCAGTACTTC,few,TRBV27,TRBD1,TRBJ2-7
CSATIGRASVYEQYF,TGCAGTGCTACGATCGGGAGGGCATCGGTCTACGAGCAGTACTTC,-,TRBV20-1,TRBD2,TRBJ2-7
CATSDPGLRNNEQFF,TGTGCCACCAGTGACCCGGGACTACGTAACAATGAGCAGTTCTTC,-,TRBV24-1,TRBD2,TRBJ2-1
CASTLASQRRNQPQHF,TGTGCCAGCACCCTGGCCTCGCAGAGACGCAATCAGCCCCAGCATTTT,-,TRBV6-1,-,TRBJ1-5
CASSGQKTNYGYTF,TGTGCCAGTAGCGGACAGAAGACCAACTATGGCTACACCTTC,-,TRBV19,-,TRBJ1-2
CASSFQGQVYGYTF,TGTGCCAGCAGCTTCCAGGGACAGGTCTATGGCTACACCTTC,-,TRBV7-2,TRBD1,TRBJ1-2
CASSLAGGFAGELFF,TGTGCCAGCAGCTTAGCTGGGGGTTTTGCCGGGGAGCTGTTTTTT,once,TRBV7-6,-,TRBJ2-2
CASRKPQGVYEQYF,TGTGCCAGCAGAAAACCACAGGGTGTCTACGAGCAGTACTTC,-,TRBV28,-,TRBJ2-7
CASSVGTSHNEQFF,TGTGCCAGCAGTGTCGGGACGAGTCACAATGAGCAGTTCTTC,-,TRBV6-1,-,TRBJ2-1
CSARDRGDQPQHF,TGCAGTGCTAGAGATCGGGGAGATCAGCCCCAGCATTTT,-,TRBV20-1,-,TRBJ1-5